This TCR beta chain came from a study of patients and donors after allogeneic stem cell transplantation (dated by TCRdb to the early 2020s). This clonotype was detected a few times. Its antigen specificity is not known. Base qualities are not recorded, but no much larger clone differs from it by a single base. Library method: RT-PCR. Sequencing was carried out with a NextSeq 550. Starting from the raw public reads, TCRdb applied fastp trimming at Q25, assembled clones with MiXCR and retained in-frame beta chains. All rows with the same CDR3 protein become a single entry with the most common DNA and genes. The sample table lists approximately 99,000 distinct CDR3 sequences, 35% of them with a count of one. The ten largest clones represent 27% of the sample. This receptor was identified in a human donor who was either an allogeneic HSCT recipient or a stem cell or donor lymphocyte infusion donor (not recorded which). It is not recorded whose cells these are; they may come from a transplant donor. The sequenced material came from blood, either unsorted or a sorted T cell fraction (not recorded which).

The nucleotide sequence reads as follows: TGTGCCAGCATAAGTGGGGACGATACGCAGTATTTT. Its coded protein is CASISGDDTQYF. The rearrangement combines TRBV6-5 with TRBJ2-3, with the D call perhaps TRBD1 or TRBD2, each one matching 5 bases. At the junction V is shortened by 7 bases and J by 6 bases, with 11 bases in between. Including cysteine and phenylalanine, the CDR3 has 12 amino acids. Solely the CDR3 DNA is kept, with 36 bases framed from the first base. CDR1 and CDR2 are drawn from the germline V gene: MNHEY, SVGAGI.